This TCR beta chain was recovered during a study of kidney transplant recipient with SARS-CoV-2 infection listed by TCRdb under 2021. Instrument on record: Illumina MiSeq. The peripheral T cell repertoire was profiled for human TCRbeta genes. Regarding the original processing steps: To account for variability over time, differences in clonotype abundance were tested using beta-binomial modelling. Clonotypes that had expanded were screened against the ImmuneCODE reference database of SARS-CoV-2-associated TCRs and mapped onto regions of the viral genome. Additional analyses of the repertoire looked at TRBV gene usage, CDR3 length, CDR3 amino acid overlap between time points, clonotype abundance distributions and Jaccard similarity. The public sequencing data were trimmed at Q25 with fastp and processed into clonotypes with MiXCR by TCRdb, which kept only in-frame beta chains. Every distinct CDR3 protein forms one entry, paired with its most common genes and DNA. In this record, the V and J calls reflect TCRdb's handling and not the investigators' own analysis. Within this sample are about 240,000 distinct CDR3 sequences, with under 35% of them counted one time only. In total, the top ten clones hold about 7% of the sample.

This specimen's time point label, per the study, means: pre-pandemic baseline sample and day 111 after first positive SARS-CoV-2 test. As concerns this clonotype: Its antigen remains undetermined. No base quality information exists; no much larger clone differs at one position.

The CDR3 holds 16 amino acids from the cysteine to the phenylalanine. This entry keeps only the CDR3 DNA: 48 bases, framed from base 1. The germline V gene gives CDR1 as SGHRS and CDR2 as YFSETQ. Relative to germline, V is 5 bases shorter and J is 4 bases shorter, with 21 bases between their ends. The receptor comes from a male patient in his thirties who had COVID-19 and was a kidney transplant recipient. Donor T cells from the graft may be present among the T cells after a transplant. Sequencing used a blood sample, obtained at baseline and on day 111 from a kidney transplant recipient. In this chain, TRBV5-1 is recombined with TRBJ1-2; the D segment cannot be called with confidence. The sequenced DNA is TGCGCCAGCAGGGCCCCATCGGTTCGAAAGACCTATGGCTACACCTTC. The resulting protein is CASRAPSVRKTYGYTF.